This T cell receptor beta chain derives from a study of vaccination effects on CD4 cells after COVID-19. To note about this clone: Its target is not known.

Ahead of sequencing, the ViraFEST assay grew antigen-specific CD4+ T cells using viral peptide pools. Upon completion of roughly ten days in culture, CD4+ T cells were isolated. The person had PCR-confirmed SARS-CoV-2 infection between March and December 2020. The protocol was immunoSEQ multiplex PCR, while the TCRdb copy is restricted to in-frame clones and leaves out a portion. The repertoire holds some 35,000 clones, with around two thirds as singletons. CDR3 length: 18 residues. This material consisted of CD4+ T cells from PBMCs cultured with HCoV-NL63 spike peptides, taken before COVID-19 vaccination. This TCR came from a human donor who had a prior SARS-CoV-2 infection. V is TRBV21-1 and J is TRBJ2-1; the table calls TRBD2, which could not be checked here. TRBV21-1 is marked as a pseudogene. CDR3 DNA sequence: TGTGCCAGCAGCAAAGGCCTGAGGGTTTCTACTCCTTACAATGAGCAGTTCTTC. Translated: CASSKGLRVSTPYNEQFF.